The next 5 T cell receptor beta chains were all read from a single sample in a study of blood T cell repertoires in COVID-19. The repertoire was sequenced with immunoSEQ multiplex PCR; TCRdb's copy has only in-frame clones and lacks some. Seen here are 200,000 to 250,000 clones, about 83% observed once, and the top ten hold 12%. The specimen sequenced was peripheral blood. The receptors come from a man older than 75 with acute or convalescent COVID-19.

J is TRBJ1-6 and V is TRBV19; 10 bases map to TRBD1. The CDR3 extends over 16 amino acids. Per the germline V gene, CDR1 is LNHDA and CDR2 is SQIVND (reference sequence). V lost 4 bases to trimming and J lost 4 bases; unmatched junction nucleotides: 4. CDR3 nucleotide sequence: TGTGCCAGTAGTAGCCGGGACAGGGGTTATAATTCACCCCTCCACTTT. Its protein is CASSSRDRGYNSPLHF. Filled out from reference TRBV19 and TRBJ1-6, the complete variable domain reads DGGITQSPKYLFRKEGQNVTLSCEQNLNHDAMYWYRQDPGQGLRLIYYSQIVNDFQKGDIAEGYSVSREKKESFPLTVTSAQKNPTAFYLCASSSRDRGYNSPLHFGNGTRLTVT.

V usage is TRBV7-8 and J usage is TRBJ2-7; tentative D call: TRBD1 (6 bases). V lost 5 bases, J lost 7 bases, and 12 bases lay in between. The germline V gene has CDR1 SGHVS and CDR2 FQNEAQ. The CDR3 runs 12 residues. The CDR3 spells CASSLTGFEQYF. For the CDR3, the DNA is TGTGCCAGCAGCCTAACAGGGTTTGAGCAGTACTTC.

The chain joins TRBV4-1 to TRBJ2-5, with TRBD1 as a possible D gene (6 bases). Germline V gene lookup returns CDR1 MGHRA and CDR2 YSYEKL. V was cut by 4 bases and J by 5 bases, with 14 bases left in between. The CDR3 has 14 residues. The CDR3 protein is CASSLQGWGETQYF. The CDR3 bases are TGCGCCAGCAGCCTGCAGGGGTGGGGGGAGACCCAGTACTTC.

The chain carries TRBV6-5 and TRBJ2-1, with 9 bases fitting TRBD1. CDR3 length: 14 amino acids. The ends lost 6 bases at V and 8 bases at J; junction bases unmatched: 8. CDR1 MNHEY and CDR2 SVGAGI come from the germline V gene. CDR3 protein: CASSKGQGRHEQFF. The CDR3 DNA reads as TGTGCCAGCAGCAAAGGACAGGGGCGGCATGAGCAGTTCTTC.

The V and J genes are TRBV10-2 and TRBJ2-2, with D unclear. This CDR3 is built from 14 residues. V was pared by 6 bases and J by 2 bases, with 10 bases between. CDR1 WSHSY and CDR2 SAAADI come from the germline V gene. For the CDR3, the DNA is TGCGCCAGCAGGGGTAGCCCTAACACCGGGGAGCTGTTTTTT. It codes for CASRGSPNTGELFF.